The present T cell receptor (beta chain) was sequenced within a study of blood T cell repertoires in COVID-19. Overall study context: T cells, B-cell-depleted T cells, or PBMCs supplied cDNA or gDNA.

Profiled with immunoSEQ multiplex PCR; TCRdb holds only in-frame clones, not every one. The data show over 120,000 clones, with approximately 90% seen just once and about 4.4% held by the top ten. This receptor was taken from a man aged 45 to 65 who had recovered from COVID-19. The sequencing sample was made of PBMCs or T cells enriched from blood (not recorded which).

CDR3 amino acids: CASSLALGLAGGYNEQFF. The CDR3 bases are TGTGCCAGCAGCTTAGCCCTGGGACTAGCGGGTGGCTACAATGAGCAGTTCTTC. The chain has TRBV11-2 and TRBJ2-1; 12 bases agree with TRBD2. The ends lost 1 base at V and 3 bases at J; junction bases unmatched: 7. CDR1 SGHAT and CDR2 FQNNGV come from the germline V gene. The CDR3 is made up of 18 amino acids.